These 27 T cell receptor beta chains came from one sample sequenced in a study of CD8 T cells in Susac syndrome. Random hexamers were used to reverse transcribe about 0.45 to 1 ug of RNA. TCRdb re-derived calls from the immunoSEQ multiplex PCR reads in MiXCR, one entry per CDR3 protein. The table shows some 180,000 distinct CDR3 sequences, with about 94% occurring only once. The material sequenced was CD4+ T cells from PBMCs. These receptors were collected from a human donor in good health.

This clonotype was seen once. This sequence joins TRBV7-2 and TRBJ2-5, with D tentatively TRBD1 or TRBD2 (5 bases each). The CDR3 runs to 14 residues. Per the germline V gene, CDR1 is SGHTA and CDR2 is FQGNSA. Trimming shortened V by 5 bases and J by 7 bases, and 17 bases separated the two germline ends. The CDR3 sequence is CASSPAGTTRTQYF. The CDR3 bases are TGTGCCAGCAGCCCTGCCGGGACGACAAGGACCCAGTACTTC.

J is TRBJ2-1 and V is TRBV6-2 or TRBV6-3, with 15 bases identical to TRBD2. CDR3 length equals 15 residues. Germline V gene lookup returns CDR1 MNHEY and CDR2 SVGEGT. V lost 7 bases, J lost 7 bases, and 5 bases stayed unmatched. CDR3 DNA sequence: TGTGCCAGCAAACCGGGACTAGCGGGAGGTAATGAGCAGTTCTTC. Amino acids: CASKPGLAGGNEQFF.

The chain is built from TRBV20-1 and TRBJ2-1, with a tentative D call TRBD2 (5 bases). Trimming took 3 bases from V and 6 from J, leaving 18 bases between them. Germline V gene lookup returns CDR1 DFQATT and CDR2 SNEGSKA (reference sequence). The length of the CDR3 is 15 residues. Here the CDR3 reads CSASFTGVGINEQFF. CDR3 DNA: TGCAGTGCTAGTTTCACCGGGGTGGGGATCAATGAGCAGTTCTTC.

The chain carries TRBV4-3 and TRBJ1-1; D ambiguous. This CDR3 has 13 amino acids. Per germline, CDR1 LGHNA and CDR2 YSLEER. Trimming pared 4 bases from V and 5 bases from J, leaving 11 bases between. CDR3: CASSRGRRTEAFF. The CDR3 region has the DNA TGCGCCAGCAGCCGAGGGCGGAGGACTGAAGCTTTCTTT.

The chain has TRBV3-1 and TRBJ2-7; a weak D match, TRBD2 (6 bases). V was pared by 0 bases and J by 3 bases, with 15 bases between. Germline V lookup: CDR1 LGHDT, CDR2 YNNKEL (reference sequence). The CDR3 extends over 16 amino acids. CDR3 nucleotides: TGTGCCAGCAGCCAAGATCACGGCGTCGGGGGCTACGAGCAGTACTTC. Translated: CASSQDHGVGGYEQYF.

The chain links TRBV5-4 to TRBJ2-2; the match to TRBD2 covers 8 bases. The CDR3 is 16 residues long. CDR1 and CDR2 from the germline V gene are SGHNT and YYREEE (reference sequence). V dropped 4 bases and J dropped 7; count of bases not matched to a gene: 12. The CDR3 here is CASSTTSGGRVGELFF. The CDR3 DNA sequence: TGTGCCAGCAGCACTACTAGCGGAGGACGGGTCGGGGAGCTGTTTTTT.

CDR3 sequence (DNA): TGCAGTGTGGCCTCCCAAGAGACCCAGTACTTC. Protein: CSVASQETQYF. The V and J genes are TRBV20-1 and TRBJ2-5; D gene unclear. The CDR3 contains 11 residues. Germline CDR1 is DFQATT and CDR2 is SNEGSKA (reference sequence). V lost 7 bases to trimming and J lost 1 base, with 7 bases between them.

The chain has TRBV6-6 and TRBJ1-5, with D unresolved. The V gene's germline CDR1 is MNHNY and CDR2 SVGAGI (reference sequence). Between the trimmed V and J ends, which lost 6 bases and 2 bases, there was a span of 8 bases. This CDR3 is built from 13 residues. The DNA for the CDR3 is TGTGCCAGCAGGGAGATCGGCAATCAGCCCCAGCATTTT. This translates into CASREIGNQPQHF.

This clonotype was detected only a few times. This chain joins TRBV6-2 or TRBV6-3 and TRBJ2-1, with D uncertain. V was cut by 3 bases and J by 6 bases, with 3 bases left in between. This CDR3 region has 11 residues. Germline V gene sequence: CDR1 MNHEY, CDR2 SVGEGT. The CDR3 here is CASSYRNEQFF. DNA for the CDR3: TGTGCCAGCAGTTATCGCAATGAGCAGTTCTTC.

V gene TRBV4-3 combines with J gene TRBJ1-2, with a weak D call TRBD1 (6 bases). In germline, CDR1 is LGHNA, CDR2 YSLEER. The CDR3 is 15 amino acids. V was shortened by 3 bases and J by 0 bases, with 11 bases between the two germline ends. CDR3 in amino acids: CASSQTGYSNYGYTF. CDR3 bases: TGCGCCAGCAGCCAGACAGGATATTCTAACTATGGCTACACCTTC.

The J gene is TRBJ1-4, the V gene TRBV15, with 8 bases fitting TRBD1. The CDR3 runs 15 residues. Per germline, CDR1 LNHNV and CDR2 YYDKDF (reference sequence). Trimming cost V 5 bases and J 2 bases; bases outside gene matches: 4. DNA of the CDR3: TGTGCCACCAGCGCGAGACAGGGGACTAATGAAAAACTGTTTTTT. Its protein is CATSARQGTNEKLFF.

The chain uses TRBV7-3 and TRBJ2-7; 9 bases are a match to TRBD1. CDR1 and CDR2 (germline): SGHTA, FQGTGA. This CDR3 contains 17 residues. V dropped 1 base and J dropped 5; count of bases not matched to a gene: 12. The CDR3 DNA reads TGTGCCAGCAGCTTAAATGGTCAGTGGACAGGGGTGAACGAGCAGTACTTC. Protein product: CASSLNGQWTGVNEQYF.

This chain links TRBV20-1 with TRBJ2-7; D not certain. The V gene lost 3 bases and the J gene lost 2 bases, with 14 bases spanning the gap. Germline V gene data show CDR1 as DFQATT and CDR2 as SNEGSKA (reference sequence). The CDR3 runs 14 residues. DNA for the CDR3: TGCAGTGCTAGGGTAGGGATAGTCACCTACGAGCAGTACTTC. It yields the protein CSARVGIVTYEQYF.

This chain joins TRBV27 and TRBJ2-5, with a weak D call TRBD1 (6 bases). The V and J ends lost 0 bases and 5 bases respectively, with 13 bases between them. The CDR3 has 15 amino acids. Germline CDR1 MNHEY, CDR2 SMNVEV (reference sequence). DNA for the CDR3: TGTGCCAGCAGTTTATCCTGGACAGCCTGGGAGACCCAGTACTTC. It yields the protein CASSLSWTAWETQYF.

This chain uses TRBV15 with TRBJ2-7; D gene uncertain. Germline CDR1 and CDR2: LNHNV and YYDKDF (reference sequence). This CDR3 is 13 amino acids long. The germline V and J ends were trimmed by 0 bases and 6 bases, with 9 bases remaining between them. This chain's CDR3 is CATSRDQISEQYF. For the CDR3, the DNA is TGTGCCACCAGCAGAGATCAGATTAGCGAGCAGTACTTC. Together with reference TRBV15 and TRBJ2-7, the CDR3 gives the full variable domain: DAMVIQNPRYQVTQFGKPVTLSCSQTLNHNVMYWYQQKSSQAPKLLFHYYDKDFNNEADTPDNFQSRRPNTSFCFLDIRSPGLGDTAMYLCATSRDQISEQYFGPGTRLTVT.

The rearrangement uses TRBV20-1 and TRBJ1-5; no reliable D call. Germline CDR1 DFQATT, CDR2 SNEGSKA (reference sequence). CDR3 length: 12 amino acids. Trimming shortened V by 5 bases and J by 4 bases, and 9 bases separated the two germline ends. This CDR3 reads CSALRRNQPQHF. CDR3 in DNA: TGCAGTGCTTTAAGGAGGAATCAGCCCCAGCATTTT.

The rearrangement links TRBV30 to TRBJ2-5; maybe TRBD2 (6 bases). This CDR3 region has 12 residues. Germline loops: CDR1 GTSNPN, CDR2 SVGIG (reference sequence). The CDR3 loop is CAGGSEGETQYF. The CDR3 nucleotides read TGTGCTGGAGGGAGTGAGGGAGAGACCCAGTACTTC.

The chain couples TRBV12-5 to TRBJ2-1, with TRBD1 identical over 8 bases. Trimming removed 7 bases from V and 7 bases from J; junction bases left unmatched: 12. Looked up from germline, CDR1 is LGHNT and CDR2 is FRNRAP. The CDR3 is 15 residues long. CDR3 nucleotide sequence: TGTGCTAGTGCCCCTTCTGTTCAGGGGGCAAATGAGCAGTTCTTC. Its translation: CASAPSVQGANEQFF.

The chain joins TRBV30 to TRBJ2-6; D is undetermined. Germline loops: CDR1 GTSNPN, CDR2 SVGIG (reference sequence). This CDR3 has 13 amino acids. Trimming removed 3 bases at V and 0 bases at J, with 3 bases between. The CDR3 DNA reads TGTGCCTGGAGGCACTCTGGGGCCAACGTCCTGACTTTC. As protein: CAWRHSGANVLTF.

V and J are TRBV30 and TRBJ2-5; D is ambiguous. From germline, CDR1 is GTSNPN and CDR2 SVGIG (reference sequence). Deletions cut 0 bases from V and 4 bases from J, with 6 bases between. The length of the CDR3 is 12 residues. The CDR3 protein is CAWSVVLETQYF. The CDR3 nucleotides read TGTGCCTGGAGTGTTGTTTTAGAGACCCAGTACTTC. The whole variable domain, filled in from reference TRBV30 and TRBJ2-5, reads SQTIHQWPATLVQPVGSPLSLECTVEGTSNPNLYWYRQAAGRGLQLLFYSVGIGQISSEVPQNLSASRPQDRQFILSSKKLLLSDSGFYLCAWSVVLETQYFGPGTRLLVL.

This sequence joins TRBV29-1 and TRBJ2-1; 13 nucleotides line up with TRBD2. The length of the CDR3 is 19 residues. V lost 0 bases and J lost 0; bases outside the gene matches: 8. Germline lookup yields CDR1 SQVTM and CDR2 ANQGSEA. The CDR3 sequence is CSVEENGGLAGSSYNEQFF. Written as DNA, the CDR3 is TGCAGCGTTGAAGAGAACGGGGGACTAGCGGGGAGCTCCTACAATGAGCAGTTCTTC.

The gene calls are TRBV25-1 and TRBJ2-5, with a possible D match to TRBD2 (6 bases). From germline, CDR1 is MGHDK and CDR2 SYGVNS. Between the trimmed V and J ends, which lost 1 base and 9 bases, there was a span of 18 bases. This CDR3 is 15 amino acids long. CDR3 residues: CASSELEGYSVAQYF. The CDR3 coding sequence is TGTGCCAGCAGTGAATTGGAGGGATATAGCGTGGCCCAGTACTTC.

V gene TRBV28 combines with J gene TRBJ1-2, with D hard to call. The V gene lost 6 bases and the J gene lost 6 bases, with 17 bases spanning the gap. This CDR3 is built from 14 residues. CDR1 is MDHEN and CDR2 is SYDVKM in the germline V gene. The CDR3 reads CASSPVEGGHGYTF. As DNA, the CDR3 is TGTGCCAGCAGCCCGGTGGAGGGTGGTCATGGCTACACCTTC.

The rearrangement uses TRBV30 and TRBJ1-2; the D gene is possibly TRBD1 (5 bases). Trimming pared 2 bases from V and 4 bases from J, leaving 11 bases between. In germline, CDR1 is GTSNPN, CDR2 SVGIG (reference sequence). The CDR3 spans 13 residues. CDR3 residues: CAWSPGRGYGYTF. CDR3 DNA sequence: TGTGCCTGGAGTCCGGGACGGGGCTATGGCTACACCTTC.

The chain joins TRBV2 to TRBJ2-1, with 7 bases aligning to TRBD2. The germline CDR1 and CDR2 sequences are SNHLY and FYNNEI. The CDR3 has 10 amino acids. J was trimmed by 12 bases and V by 8 bases; bases with no gene match: 4. CDR3 amino acids: CASSSGRQFF. In nucleotides, the CDR3 is TGTGCCAGCTCTAGCGGTCGGCAGTTCTTC.

CDR3: CASSLGVVQETQYF. Here the CDR3 DNA reads TGCGCCAGCAGCTTGGGGGTCGTACAAGAGACCCAGTACTTC. The chain combines TRBV5-1 with TRBJ2-5; D is unclear. Trimming took 0 bases from V and 2 from J, leaving 8 bases between them. CDR3 length equals 14 residues. CDR1 is SGHRS and CDR2 is YFSETQ in the germline V gene.

This clonotype was observed once. The chain uses TRBV15 and TRBJ2-3; D uncertain. Germline loops: CDR1 LNHNV, CDR2 YYDKDF (reference sequence). Trimming took 1 base from V and 6 from J, leaving 5 bases between them. This CDR3 has 12 amino acids. For the CDR3, the DNA is TGTGCCACCAGCAGAGTGGGGGATACGCAGTATTTT. Translation gives CATSRVGDTQYF.